The rows below give T cell receptor beta chains drawn from one sample of a study of naive and memory T cell subsets. TCRdb independently ran MiXCR on the UMI-ligation and nested PCR reads; one entry per CDR3 protein. The sample includes 95,000 to 150,000 distinct CDR3 sequences, 35% to 40% of them seen just once. The sample was central memory CD4+ T cells from blood. These receptors were collected from a human donor in good health. The CDR3 runs from the conserved cysteine through the conserved F or W. The D gene is left open where the match is weak. Only some rows state a clone size, as once, few, many or a class for expanded clones.

d_call	clone_size	v_call	j_call	cdr3_nt	cdr3_aa
-	few	TRBV12-3/TRBV12-4	TRBJ2-5	TGTGCCAGCAGTTTTACCCTAAACCTTCAAGAGACCCAGTACTTC	CASSFTLNLQETQYF
-	-	TRBV6-5	TRBJ1-1	TGTGCCAGCAGTTACGTGACACCTACGAACACTGAAGCTTTCTTT	CASSYVTPTNTEAFF
-	-	TRBV6-2/TRBV6-3	TRBJ1-5	TGTGCCAGCAGTCGCGACAGCCGGAATCAGCCCCAGCATTTT	CASSRDSRNQPQHF
TRBD2	few	TRBV29-1	TRBJ2-7	TGCAGCGTTGAAGGTCCTAGCGGAGCCTACGAGCAGTACTTC	CSVEGPSGAYEQYF
-	few	TRBV6-5	TRBJ2-1	TGTGCCAGCCGCCCAGCGGGTACCGGCTCAGATGAGCAGTTCTTC	CASRPAGTGSDEQFF
-	many	TRBV7-9	TRBJ2-7	TGTGCCAGCAGCTTAGCTGATAGACACGAGCAGTACTTC	CASSLADRHEQYF
-	few	TRBV20-1	TRBJ2-2	TGCAGTGCTAGAGGAGCCGGGGTCCACTGGAACACCGGGGAGCTGTTTTTT	CSARGAGVHWNTGELFF
-	-	TRBV5-5	TRBJ1-4	TGTGCCAGCAGCTTGGCTGGGGGCGGTGAAAAACTGTTTTTT	CASSLAGGGEKLFF
-	few	TRBV12-3/TRBV12-4	TRBJ2-6	TGTGCCAGCAGTTTAAGGGGGAACGGTCTGTGGGCCAACGTCCTGACTTTC	CASSLRGNGLWANVLTF
TRBD2	few	TRBV30	TRBJ2-1	TGTGCCTGGGGGTCAAGCGGGAGTAACGGGTACAATGAGCAGTTCTTC	CAWGSSGSNGYNEQFF
-	-	TRBV16	TRBJ1-4	TGTGCCAGCAGCCAATCGAGTAGGGATAATGAAAAACTGTTTTTT	CASSQSSRDNEKLFF
-	few	TRBV3-1	TRBJ2-1	TGTGCCAGCAGCCTTATTGACAGGTCCAATGAGCAGTTCTTC	CASSLIDRSNEQFF
-	-	TRBV4-3	TRBJ2-1	TGCGCCAGCAGCCAATGGGCCAACGGAGAGCAGTTCTTC	CASSQWANGEQFF
-	-	TRBV11-2	TRBJ2-3	TGTGCCAGCAGCTTAGGGACGGGACTGAGGACAGATACGCAGTATTTT	CASSLGTGLRTDTQYF
-	-	TRBV6-6	TRBJ2-1	TGTGCCACGCTGTTACGGGGTTCCAATGAGCAGTTCTTC	CATLLRGSNEQFF
TRBD1	once	TRBV28	TRBJ1-5	TGTGCCAGCAGTTTAATCAGGGGGAATCAGCCCCAGCATTTT	CASSLIRGNQPQHF
-	-	TRBV7-2	TRBJ2-3	TGTGCCAGCAGCGACACCCTACGCGGCACAGATACGCAGTATTTT	CASSDTLRGTDTQYF
TRBD1	-	TRBV5-4	TRBJ2-2	TGTGCCAGCAGCTTGGAGGGCCCCCCACAGGGGGCCGGCGGGGAGCTGTTTTTT	CASSLEGPPQGAGGELFF
TRBD1	-	TRBV5-1	TRBJ2-2	TGCGCCAGCAGTAAACAGGGGGCCGACACCGGGGAGCTGTTTTTT	CASSKQGADTGELFF
-	many	TRBV20-1	TRBJ2-3	TGCAGTGCTAGAGCAGAGGGGGTCGGGACAGATACGCAGTATTTT	CSARAEGVGTDTQYF
-	few	TRBV7-7	TRBJ2-3	TGTGCCAGCAGCTTAAGCCCCGGGGCTAGCACAGATACGCAGTATTTT	CASSLSPGASTDTQYF
-	few	TRBV29-1	TRBJ1-2	TGCAGCGTTGAAAGTATCGGGGGTTCGGATGGCTACACCTTC	CSVESIGGSDGYTF
-	few	TRBV21-1	TRBJ1-5	TGTGCCAGCAGCAAAGGGGACAGAGATGACAATCAGCCCCAGCATTTT	CASSKGDRDDNQPQHF
-	-	TRBV5-1	TRBJ2-1	TGCGCCAGCAGCTTGGATGGCAGGGCAGCCTACAATGAGCAGTTCTTC	CASSLDGRAAYNEQFF